This T cell receptor (beta chain) is from a study of T-cell reconstitution after alpha-beta-depleted transplantation in children. This sample's TCRbeta library carried unique molecular identifier barcodes. TCRdb re-derived calls from the PCR reads in MiXCR, one entry per CDR3 protein. The repertoire holds fewer than 400,000 distinct CDR3 sequences, about 20% seen once, with 3.5% to 4% in the top ten. With V trimmed by 0 bases and J by 2 bases, 9 bases remained unmatched. CDR1 and CDR2 (germline): SQVTM, ANQGSEA. This CDR3 has 17 residues. This TCR came from a human donor who donated a stem cell graft to a child with acute myeloid leukemia. J is TRBJ1-1 and V is TRBV29-1; 10 bases are shared with TRBD1. Sequencing used PBMCs from the stem cell graft donor, obtained from the stem cell graft. CDR3 in DNA: TGCAGCGTTGAAGATGAGGGGGGACAGGGGAGTAACACTGAAGCTTTCTTT. Amino acids: CSVEDEGGQGSNTEAFF.